One sample yielded the 5 T cell receptor beta chains listed below, sequenced in a study of CD8 T cells in ankylosing spondylitis. Overall study results and limits: Several highly homologous variants made up a TCR beta motif, and this motif appeared characteristic of ankylosing spondylitis blood.

TCRdb reprocessed the 5' RACE reads with MiXCR, giving one entry per CDR3 protein. The sample comprises 400,000 or so distinct CDR3 sequences, 20% to 30% of which are singletons, and 0.89% rests with the top ten. These receptors have no identified antigens. Sequencing was done on a sample of blood, either unsorted or a sorted T cell fraction (not recorded which). The source of these receptors is a male donor with ankylosing spondylitis.

This clonotype was observed a handful of times. V gene TRBV7-2 combines with J gene TRBJ2-2; 7 nucleotides align to TRBD2. CDR1 is SGHTA and CDR2 is FQGNSA in the germline V gene. CDR3 length: 16 amino acids. The J segment lost 0 bases and the V segment lost 0 bases, leaving 1 base of the junction unmatched. The CDR3 DNA is TGTGCCAGCAGCTTAGCGGGAGGGGCGAACACCGGGGAGCTGTTTTTT. Its translation is CASSLAGGANTGELFF.

The chain carries TRBV12-3 or TRBV12-4 and TRBJ2-3; TRBD1 matches 9 bases. The junction had 11 bases not matched to a gene; V was cut back by 5 bases and J by 5 bases. The CDR3 totals 16 residues. The CDR3 coding sequence is TGTGCCAGCAGTCGTGCCGGGACAGGGACCTTAGATACGCAGTATTTT. Amino acid sequence: CASSRAGTGTLDTQYF.

CDR3 sequence (DNA): TGTGCCAGCAGCCAAGCTGGAAGGGACCTATACAATGAGCAGTTCTTC. Its translation: CASSQAGRDLYNEQFF. V is TRBV4-2 and J is TRBJ2-1; D assignment may be TRBD1 or TRBD2 (5 bases each). Germline CDR1 is LGHNA and CDR2 is YNFKEQ. Between the trimmed V and J ends, which lost 1 base and 4 bases, there was a span of 14 bases. This CDR3 comprises 16 residues.

The chain is built from TRBV3-1 and TRBJ1-1; weak D call: TRBD1 (6 bases). The CDR3 extends over 13 amino acids. The V gene lost 2 bases and the J gene lost 4 bases, with 8 bases spanning the gap. In germline, CDR1 is LGHDT, CDR2 YNNKEL (reference sequence). In DNA form, the CDR3 reads TGTGCCAGCAGCCAACTAGGGGGCACTGAAGCTTTCTTT. It encodes CASSQLGGTEAFF. The variable domain in full, with the rest retrieved from reference TRBV3-1 and TRBJ1-1, is DTAVSQTPKYLVTQMGNDKSIKCEQNLGHDTMYWYKQDSKKFLKIMFSYNNKELIINETVPNRFSPKSPDKAHLNLHINSLELGDSAVYFCASSQLGGTEAFFGQGTRLTVV.

This chain joins TRBV4-2 and TRBJ2-1; 7 nucleotides align to TRBD2. Germline CDR1 reads LGHNA; CDR2 reads YNFKEQ. The CDR3 is 18 amino acids. V was pared by 4 bases and J by 2 bases, with 14 bases of the junction left unmatched. CDR3 sequence reads: CASSPLPSSGIAYNEQFF. Written as DNA, the CDR3 is TGTGCCAGCAGCCCATTGCCGTCCAGCGGGATAGCCTACAATGAGCAGTTCTTC.